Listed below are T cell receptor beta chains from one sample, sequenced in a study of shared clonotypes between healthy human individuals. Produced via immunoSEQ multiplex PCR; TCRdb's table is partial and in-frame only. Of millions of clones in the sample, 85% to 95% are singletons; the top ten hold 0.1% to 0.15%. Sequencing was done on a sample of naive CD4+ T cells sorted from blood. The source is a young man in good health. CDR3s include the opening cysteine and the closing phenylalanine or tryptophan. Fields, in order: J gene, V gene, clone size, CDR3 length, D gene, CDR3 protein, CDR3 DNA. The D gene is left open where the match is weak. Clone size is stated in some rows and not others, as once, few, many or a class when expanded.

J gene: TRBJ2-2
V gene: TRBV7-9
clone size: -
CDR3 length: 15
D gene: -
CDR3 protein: CASSFPLGNTGELFF
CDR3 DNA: TGTGCCAGCAGCTTTCCCTTGGGGAACACCGGGGAGCTGTTTTTT

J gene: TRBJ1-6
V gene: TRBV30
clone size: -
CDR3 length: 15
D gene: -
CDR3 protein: CAWSVSRQAVTPLHF
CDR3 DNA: TGTGCCTGGAGTGTATCCCGACAGGCGGTAACACCCCTCCACTTT

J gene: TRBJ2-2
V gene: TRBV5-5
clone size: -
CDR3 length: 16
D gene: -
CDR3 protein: CASSLGIVTNTGELFF
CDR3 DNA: TGTGCCAGCAGCCTGGGCATCGTCACGAACACCGGGGAGCTGTTTTTT

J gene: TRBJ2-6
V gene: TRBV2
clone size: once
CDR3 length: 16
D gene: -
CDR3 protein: CASSARQFSGANVLTF
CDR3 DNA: TGTGCCAGCAGTGCCCGACAATTCTCTGGGGCCAACGTCCTGACTTTC

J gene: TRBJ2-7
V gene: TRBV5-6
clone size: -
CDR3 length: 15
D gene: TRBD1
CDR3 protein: CASSTGTGISYEQYF
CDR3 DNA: TGTGCCAGCAGCACCGGGACAGGGATATCCTACGAGCAGTACTTC

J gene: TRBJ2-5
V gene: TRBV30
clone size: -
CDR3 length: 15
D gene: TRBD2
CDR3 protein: CAWSFGTSGGETQYF
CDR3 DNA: TGTGCCTGGAGTTTCGGGACTAGCGGGGGCGAGACCCAGTACTTC

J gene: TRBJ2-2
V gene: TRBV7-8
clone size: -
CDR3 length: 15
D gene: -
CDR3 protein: CASSHEKVGSGELFF
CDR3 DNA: TGTGCCAGCAGCCACGAAAAAGTAGGATCCGGGGAGCTGTTTTTT

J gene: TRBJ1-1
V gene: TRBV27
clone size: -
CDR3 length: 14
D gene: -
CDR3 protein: CASSLITGNTEAFF
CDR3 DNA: TGTGCCAGCAGTTTAATTACAGGGAATACTGAAGCTTTCTTT

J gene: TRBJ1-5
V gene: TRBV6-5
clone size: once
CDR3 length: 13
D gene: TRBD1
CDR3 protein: CASSRQGNQPQHF
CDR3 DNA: TGTGCCAGCAGCCGACAGGGGAATCAGCCCCAGCATTTT

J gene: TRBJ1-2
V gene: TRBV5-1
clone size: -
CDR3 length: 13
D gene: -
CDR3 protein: CASSLRGTNGYTF
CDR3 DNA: TGCGCCAGCAGCCTAAGAGGGACGAATGGCTACACCTTC

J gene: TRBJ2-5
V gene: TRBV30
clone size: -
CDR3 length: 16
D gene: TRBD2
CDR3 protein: CAWRPLAGGPGETQYF
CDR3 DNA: TGTGCCTGGAGACCGCTAGCGGGAGGGCCGGGGGAGACCCAGTACTTC

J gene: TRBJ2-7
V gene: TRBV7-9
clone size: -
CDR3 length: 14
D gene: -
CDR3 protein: CATLGQGTSYEQYF
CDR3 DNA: TGTGCCACCCTGGGCCAGGGAACTTCCTACGAGCAGTACTTC

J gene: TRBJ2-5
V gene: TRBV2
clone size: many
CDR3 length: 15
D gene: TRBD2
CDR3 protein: CASSFPGLAEETQYF
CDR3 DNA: TGTGCCAGCAGTTTCCCCGGACTAGCGGAAGAGACCCAGTACTTC

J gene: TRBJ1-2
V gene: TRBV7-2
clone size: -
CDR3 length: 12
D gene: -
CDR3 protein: CASSLEGGGYTF
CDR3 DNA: TGTGCCAGCAGCTTGGAGGGGGGTGGCTACACCTTC

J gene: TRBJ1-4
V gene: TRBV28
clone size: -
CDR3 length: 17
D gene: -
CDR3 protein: CASSSQNPVLDDEKLFF
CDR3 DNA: TGTGCCAGCAGTTCCCAAAACCCGGTTTTAGACGATGAAAAACTGTTTTTT

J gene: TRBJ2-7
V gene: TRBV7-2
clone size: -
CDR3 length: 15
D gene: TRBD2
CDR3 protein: CASSSRLAGGWEQYF
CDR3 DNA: TGTGCCAGCAGCTCCAGACTAGCGGGGGGATGGGAGCAGTACTTC

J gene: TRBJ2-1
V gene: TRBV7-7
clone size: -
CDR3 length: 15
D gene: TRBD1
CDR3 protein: CASSFGAGGKDEQFF
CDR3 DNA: TGTGCTAGCAGCTTCGGGGCAGGGGGCAAGGATGAGCAGTTCTTC